Following are 15 T cell receptor beta chains from one sample sequenced in a study of blood T cell repertoires in COVID-19. Produced via immunoSEQ multiplex PCR; TCRdb's table is partial and in-frame only. The repertoire consists of a few hundred thousand clones, with approximately 80% occurring once and the leading ten covering roughly a tenth. The sequencing input was peripheral blood. These receptors all stem from a woman aged 80 or older with COVID-19, enrolled during active disease.

V gene TRBV2 combines with J gene TRBJ1-5; TRBD1 aligns across 8 bases. Germline V lookup: CDR1 SNHLY, CDR2 FYNNEI. Trimming removed 8 bases from V and 2 bases from J; junction bases left unmatched: 2. The CDR3 consists of 13 residues. CDR3 nucleotide sequence: TGTGCCAGCGGGGGACAGGGCAATCAGCCCCAGCATTTT. This codes for CASGGQGNQPQHF.

This clone was counted a few times. This chain uses TRBV10-3 with TRBJ2-3, with TRBD2 matching over 16 bases. J gave up 5 bases and V 6 bases, and 8 bases lay outside the gene matches. The CDR3 is 17 amino acids. Germline-derived CDR1 and CDR2 are ENHRY and SYGVKD. CDR3 nucleotide sequence: TGTGCCATCAGGACCGGGACTAGCGGGGGGGTAAAAGATACGCAGTATTTT. It is translated as CAIRTGTSGGVKDTQYF.

The rearrangement links TRBV19 to TRBJ2-2, with 11 bases aligning to TRBD1. The germline V gene has CDR1 LNHDA and CDR2 SQIVND (reference sequence). V dropped 10 bases and J dropped 8; count of bases not matched to a gene: 15. The CDR3 length is 16 residues. The CDR3 spells CATKDPGQGDRGELFF. The CDR3 nucleotides are TGTGCCACCAAGGACCCGGGACAGGGGGATAGGGGGGAGCTGTTTTTT.

The chain couples TRBV7-9 to TRBJ2-2, with 9 bases matching TRBD1. The CDR3 extends over 15 amino acids. Germline lookup yields CDR1 SEHNR and CDR2 FQNEAQ (reference sequence). With 1 base clipped from V and 5 bases from J, the junction kept 2 bases outside the gene matches. This CDR3 reads CASSLDRGRTGELFF. The CDR3 DNA reads TGTGCCAGCAGCTTAGACAGGGGGCGTACCGGGGAGCTGTTTTTT.

This chain connects TRBV18 to TRBJ1-6, with TRBD1 matching over 8 bases. Germline V lookup: CDR1 KGHSH, CDR2 LQKENI. J gave up 7 bases and V 6 bases, and 8 bases lay outside the gene matches. CDR3 size: 15 residues. The CDR3 loop reads CASSPSRDRNSPLHF. The DNA for the CDR3 is TGTGCCAGCTCGCCCTCCCGGGACAGGAATTCACCCCTCCACTTT.

This clone was picked up a small number of times. The chain couples TRBV5-5 to TRBJ1-1; D is ambiguous. The V gene lost 2 bases and the J gene lost 1 base, with 6 bases spanning the gap. Germline CDR1 reads SGHKS; CDR2 reads YYEKEE (reference sequence). The length of the CDR3 is 13 residues. In DNA, the CDR3 is TGTGCCAGCAGCTTCGCGGAGAACACTGAAGCTTTCTTT. Translation: CASSFAENTEAFF. Full variable domain (outside the CDR3, taken from reference TRBV5-5 and TRBJ1-1): DAGVTQSPTHLIKTRGQQVTLRCSPISGHKSVSWYQQVLGQGPQFIFQYYEKEERGRGNFPDRFSARQFPNYSSELNVNALLLGDSALYLCASSFAENTEAFFGQGTRLTVV.

The chain recombines TRBV19 with TRBJ2-7, with TRBD2 as a possible D gene (5 bases). The germline V and J ends were trimmed by 8 bases and 3 bases, with 14 bases remaining between them. CDR3 length: 13 residues. Looked up from germline, CDR1 is LNHDA and CDR2 is SQIVND (reference sequence). CDR3 nucleotide sequence: TGTGCCAGTCCCCCTTCTGGGAGCTACGAGCAGTACTTC. This translates into CASPPSGSYEQYF.

This chain uses TRBV24-1 with TRBJ2-3, with TRBD1 identical over 7 bases. The CDR3 extends over 14 amino acids. The trim removed 7 bases at V and 4 bases at J, leaving 7 bases unmatched. The germline V gene encodes CDR1 KGHDR and CDR2 SFDVKD. The CDR3 DNA reads TGTGCCACCAGCAACAGGGGTGGGTCAGATACGCAGTATTTT. The encoded protein is CATSNRGGSDTQYF.

CDR3 amino acids: CASTLRGEQFF. CDR3 DNA: TGTGCCAGCACCCTTCGGGGTGAGCAGTTCTTC. The gene calls are TRBV7-9 and TRBJ2-1; perhaps TRBD2 as D (5 bases). The V end was cut by 7 bases, the J end by 9 bases, with 10 bases between. CDR3 length: 11 amino acids. Germline CDR1 and CDR2: SEHNR and FQNEAQ (reference sequence).

The rearrangement uses TRBV6-5 and TRBJ1-1; 7 positions agree with TRBD1. Germline V CDR1 and CDR2: MNHEY, SVGAGI. The CDR3 is 15 residues long. V was pared by 4 bases and J by 10 bases, with 15 bases of the junction left unmatched. CDR3 amino acids: CASSSTPGTASAAFF. In DNA, the CDR3 is TGTGCCAGCAGTTCGACGCCGGGGACAGCAAGTGCAGCTTTCTTT.

The chain recombines TRBV5-1 with TRBJ1-2; D might be TRBD1 (5 bases). CDR1 SGHRS and CDR2 YFSETQ come from the germline V gene. V lost 0 bases and J lost 0, with 9 bases in between. The CDR3 consists of 15 residues. The CDR3 is CASSLAPGPNYGYTF. CDR3 DNA: TGCGCCAGCAGCTTGGCCCCAGGGCCTAACTATGGCTACACCTTC.

The chain carries TRBV5-3 and TRBJ1-6; D remains unclear. TRBV5-3 is recorded as an ORF, its role being uncertain. V lost 4 bases and J lost 10, with 21 bases in between. This CDR3 spans 16 amino acids. The CDR3: CARSLGRVDLSSPLHF. The CDR3, as DNA: TGTGCCAGAAGCCTGGGGAGGGTGGACTTGAGCTCACCCCTCCACTTT.

The gene calls are TRBV3-1 (or the pseudogene TRBV3-2) and TRBJ2-1, with 10 nucleotides matching TRBD2. Germline CDR1 reads LGHDT; CDR2 reads YNNKEL (reference sequence). This CDR3 has 15 residues. V was pared by 5 bases and J by 2 bases, with 3 bases of the junction left unmatched. The chain's CDR3 is CASSRTSGTYNEQFF. Here the CDR3 DNA reads TGTGCCAGCAGCAGAACTAGCGGGACCTACAATGAGCAGTTCTTC.

The V call is TRBV28, the J call TRBJ2-5, with 8 bases aligning to TRBD2. The CDR3 is 14 residues long. From germline, CDR1 is MDHEN and CDR2 SYDVKM. J was trimmed by 1 base and V by 6 bases; bases with no gene match: 4. CDR3 protein: CASSRGGFQETQYF. The CDR3 bases are TGTGCCAGCAGCCGCGGGGGGTTCCAAGAGACCCAGTACTTC.

V is TRBV28 and J is TRBJ2-7, with D hard to call. This CDR3 region has 13 residues. The V and J ends lost 4 bases and 2 bases respectively, with 9 bases between them. Per the germline V gene, CDR1 is MDHEN and CDR2 is SYDVKM. CDR3 nucleotides: TGTGCCAGCAGTTCCCTCGGTCCCTACGAGCAGTACGTC. Amino acid sequence: CASSSLGPYEQYV.